Presented here are 12 T cell receptor beta chains from one specimen sequenced in a study of shared clonotypes between healthy human individuals. Repertoires were generated with immunoSEQ multiplex PCR, while TCRdb's copy carries only in-frame clones and drops some. The top ten hold about 0.067% of the sample, which has more than 400,000 clones, roughly 95% seen once. The sequenced material came from naive CD4+ T cells sorted from blood. Subset specified: CD45RA+ positively selected. These receptors came from a woman in her 30s in good health.

V usage is TRBV9 and J usage is TRBJ1-2; TRBD1 is a possible D gene (5 bases). The CDR3 consists of 13 residues. CDR1 SGDLS and CDR2 YYNGEE come from the germline V gene. Trimming shortened V by 6 bases and J by 5 bases, and 14 bases separated the two germline ends. The chain's CDR3 is CASTPPGRYGYTF. CDR3 DNA sequence: TGTGCCAGCACCCCCCCGGGACGATATGGCTACACCTTC.

The chain combines TRBV13 with TRBJ2-1; D is tentatively TRBD1 or TRBD2 (5 bases each). Trimming removed 4 bases at V and 0 bases at J, with 19 bases between. Per the germline V gene, CDR1 is PRHDT and CDR2 is FYEKMQ (reference sequence). The CDR3 is made up of 18 amino acids. The CDR3 region is CASSSWNPRGNSYNEQFF. Written as DNA, the CDR3 is TGTGCCAGCAGCTCATGGAATCCGAGGGGTAACTCCTACAATGAGCAGTTCTTC.

V is TRBV2 and J is TRBJ1-4, with no clear D. Germline V gene sequence: CDR1 SNHLY, CDR2 FYNNEI. The CDR3 loop spans 16 amino acids. With 10 bases removed from V and 5 bases from J, the gap between germline ends came to 23 bases. For the CDR3, the DNA is TGTGCCATACACGGCACAGCGGCTTCTAGAAATGAAAAACTGTTTTTT. This gives the protein CAIHGTAASRNEKLFF.

The rearrangement links TRBV28 to TRBJ1-1; D call uncertain. Germline V CDR1 and CDR2: MDHEN, SYDVKM. This CDR3 comprises 11 residues. V was clipped by 8 bases and J by 6 bases, with 10 bases between them. CDR3 coding DNA: TGTGCCAGCGGTACGGGTTCTGAAGCTTTCTTT. Residues: CASGTGSEAFF.

The chain recombines TRBV4-2 with TRBJ2-3; unclear D gene. Germline CDR1 LGHNA, CDR2 YNFKEQ. Trimming took off 0 bases at V and 7 bases at J, with 11 bases between the two ends. The CDR3 length is 14 residues. DNA of the CDR3: TGTGCCAGCAGCCAAGATCTTGTTACCTATACGCAGTATTTT. It encodes CASSQDLVTYTQYF.

J is TRBJ2-3 and V is TRBV2; D uncertain. Germline V gives CDR1 SNHLY, CDR2 FYNNEI. CDR3 length equals 12 residues. V was cut by 4 bases and J by 5 bases, with 7 bases left in between. CDR3 DNA: TGTGCCAGCAGTGCCAGGAGAGATACGCAGTATTTT. Its protein is CASSARRDTQYF.

This rearrangement joins TRBV28 to TRBJ2-5, with a weak D call TRBD1 (6 bases). Trimming took off 5 bases at V and 11 bases at J, with 18 bases between the two ends. The germline V gene has CDR1 MDHEN and CDR2 SYDVKM. This CDR3 comprises 13 residues. The CDR3 loop reads CASSPPGKGEQYF. The CDR3 DNA reads TGTGCCAGCAGTCCCCCGGGGAAGGGGGAGCAGTACTTC.

V usage is TRBV28 and J usage is TRBJ2-7, with 10 bases that match TRBD2. Unmatched junction bases numbered 7, after V lost 7 bases and J lost 4 bases. Germline CDR1 reads MDHEN; CDR2 reads SYDVKM. This CDR3 has 14 amino acids. CDR3: CASNLPSGSYEQYF. The CDR3 DNA reads TGTGCCAGCAACCTTCCTAGCGGGAGTTACGAGCAGTACTTC.

The V gene is TRBV5-1, the J gene TRBJ1-4, with unresolved D. CDR1 is SGHRS, CDR2 YFSETQ, per germline. The CDR3 extends over 15 amino acids. Between the trimmed V and J ends, which lost 4 bases and 4 bases, there was a span of 14 bases. The DNA for the CDR3 is TGCGCCAGCAGCCTTTCACCTGCGGGTAATGAAAAACTGTTTTTT. This gives the protein CASSLSPAGNEKLFF.

The rearrangement links TRBV19 to TRBJ1-1; D may be TRBD1 (6 bases). V lost 3 bases to trimming and J lost 1 base, with 12 bases between them. The CDR3 extends over 15 amino acids. CDR1 and CDR2 from the germline V gene are LNHDA and SQIVND (reference sequence). CDR3 nucleotides: TGTGCCAGTAGTATGAACGACAGGCGGAACACTGAAGCTTTCTTT. This translates into CASSMNDRRNTEAFF.

J is TRBJ2-5 and V is TRBV7-7; TRBD1 matches at 7 bases. Per the germline V gene, CDR1 is SSHAT and CDR2 is FNYEAQ (reference sequence). The V and J ends lost 5 bases and 3 bases, in that order; junction bases with no gene match: 3. The CDR3 extends over 13 amino acids. CDR3 coding DNA: TGTGCCAGCAGCCAGGGACAGAAAGAGACCCAGTACTTC. Translation: CASSQGQKETQYF. Based on the CDR3 plus reference TRBV7-7 and TRBJ2-5, the full variable domain is GAGVSQSPRYKVTKRGQDVTLRCDPISSHATLYWYQQALGQGPEFLTYFNYEAQPDKSGLPSDRFSAERPEGSISTLTIQRTEQRDSAMYRCASSQGQKETQYFGPGTRLLVL.

This clone was detected once. The chain couples TRBV28 to TRBJ2-7; 9 bases map to TRBD1. The CDR3 is made up of 16 amino acids. Germline V lookup: CDR1 MDHEN, CDR2 SYDVKM. Trimming cost V 3 bases and J 8 bases; bases outside gene matches: 14. In DNA, the CDR3 is TGTGCCAGCAGTTTTTGGGACAGGGAGGCGCTACGAAAGCAGTACTTC. Protein: CASSFWDREALRKQYF.